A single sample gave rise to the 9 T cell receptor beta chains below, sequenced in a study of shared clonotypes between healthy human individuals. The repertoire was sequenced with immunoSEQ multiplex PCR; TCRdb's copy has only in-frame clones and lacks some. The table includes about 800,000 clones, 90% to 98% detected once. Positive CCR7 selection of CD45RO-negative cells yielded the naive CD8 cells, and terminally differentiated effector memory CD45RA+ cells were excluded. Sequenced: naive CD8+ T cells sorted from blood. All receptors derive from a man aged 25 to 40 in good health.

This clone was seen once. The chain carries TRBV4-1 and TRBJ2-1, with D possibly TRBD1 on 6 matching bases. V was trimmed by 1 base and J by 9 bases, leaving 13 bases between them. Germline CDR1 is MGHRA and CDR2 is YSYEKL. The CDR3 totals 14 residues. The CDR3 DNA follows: TGCGCCAGCAGCCAAGCAGGGGCGGTTCGTGAGCAGTTCTTC. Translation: CASSQAGAVREQFF.

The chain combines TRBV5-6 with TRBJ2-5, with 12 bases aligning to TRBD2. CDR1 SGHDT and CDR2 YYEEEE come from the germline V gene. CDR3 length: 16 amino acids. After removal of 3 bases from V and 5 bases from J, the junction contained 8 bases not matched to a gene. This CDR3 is CASSSGLAGSWETQYF. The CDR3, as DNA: TGTGCCAGCAGCTCCGGACTAGCGGGGAGTTGGGAGACCCAGTACTTC.

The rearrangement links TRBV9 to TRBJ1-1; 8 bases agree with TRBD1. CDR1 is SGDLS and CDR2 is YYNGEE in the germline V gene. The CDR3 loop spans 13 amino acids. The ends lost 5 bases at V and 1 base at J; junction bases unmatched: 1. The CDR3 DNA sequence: TGTGCCAGCAGAGGACAGGGGAACACTGAAGCTTTCTTT. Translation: CASRGQGNTEAFF.

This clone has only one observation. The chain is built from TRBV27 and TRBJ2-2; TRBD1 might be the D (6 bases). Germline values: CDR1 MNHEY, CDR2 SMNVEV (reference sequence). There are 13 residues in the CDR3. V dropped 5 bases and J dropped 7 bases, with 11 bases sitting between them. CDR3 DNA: TGTGCCAGCAGTCCAGGGGTGGACGGGGAGCTGTTTTTT. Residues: CASSPGVDGELFF.

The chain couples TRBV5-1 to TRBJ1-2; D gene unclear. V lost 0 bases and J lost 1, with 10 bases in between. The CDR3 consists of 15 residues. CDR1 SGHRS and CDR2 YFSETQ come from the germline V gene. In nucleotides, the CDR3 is TGCGCCAGCAGCTTGGGGACGGAAGTTAACTATGGCTACACCTTC. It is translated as CASSLGTEVNYGYTF.

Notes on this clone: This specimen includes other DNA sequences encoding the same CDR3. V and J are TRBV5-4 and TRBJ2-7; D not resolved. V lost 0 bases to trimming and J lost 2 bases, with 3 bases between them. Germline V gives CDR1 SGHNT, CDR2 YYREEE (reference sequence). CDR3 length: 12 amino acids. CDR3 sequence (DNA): TGTGCCAGCAGCTTGGGGACCTACGAGCAGTACTTC. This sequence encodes CASSLGTYEQYF.

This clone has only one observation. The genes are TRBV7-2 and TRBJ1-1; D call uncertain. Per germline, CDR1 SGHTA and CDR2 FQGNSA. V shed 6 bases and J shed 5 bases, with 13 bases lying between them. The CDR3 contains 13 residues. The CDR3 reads CASSPGGVTEAFF. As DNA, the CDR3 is TGTGCCAGCAGTCCCGGTGGGGTGACTGAAGCTTTCTTT. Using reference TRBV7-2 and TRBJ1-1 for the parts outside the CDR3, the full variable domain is GAGVSQSPSNKVTEKGKDVELRCDPISGHTALYWYRQSLGQGLEFLIYFQGNSAPDKSGLPSDRFSAERTGGSVSTLTIQRTQQEDSAVYLCASSPGGVTEAFFGQGTRLTVV.

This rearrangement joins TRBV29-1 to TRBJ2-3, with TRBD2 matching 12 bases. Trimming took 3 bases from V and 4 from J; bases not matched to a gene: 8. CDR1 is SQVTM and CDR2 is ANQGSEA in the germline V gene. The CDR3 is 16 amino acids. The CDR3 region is CSVEGTSGPVADTQYF. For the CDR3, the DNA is TGCAGCGTTGAGGGGACTAGCGGGCCGGTCGCAGATACGCAGTATTTT.

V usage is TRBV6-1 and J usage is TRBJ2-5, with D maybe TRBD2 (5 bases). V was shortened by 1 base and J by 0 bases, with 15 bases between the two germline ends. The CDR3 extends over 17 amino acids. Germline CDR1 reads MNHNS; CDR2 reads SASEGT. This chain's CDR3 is CASSEERLEFNQETQYF. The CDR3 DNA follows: TGTGCCAGCAGTGAAGAGCGGTTAGAGTTTAACCAAGAGACCCAGTACTTC.